This TCR beta chain was sequenced during a study of T-cell memory formation after mild COVID-19. The J segment lost 7 bases and the V segment lost 0 bases, leaving 10 bases of the junction unmatched. Germline V gene data show CDR1 as SGHRS and CDR2 as YFSETQ. The CDR3 contains 16 residues. TCRdb re-called the 5' RACE reads through MiXCR, storing one row per CDR3 protein. Of roughly 130,000 distinct CDR3 sequences in the sample, about 16% were seen once. The receptor comes from an adult woman who had mild COVID-19 (a few samples of this study predate the infection). Cell type and time point are not known. The chain joins TRBV5-1 to TRBJ1-5, with TRBD1 matching over 7 bases. Material: PBMCs or a T cell subset sorted from them (not recorded which). The CDR3 loop is CASSLEPGGSIQPQHF. The CDR3 DNA is TGCGCCAGCAGCTTGGAGCCAGGGGGGAGTATACAGCCCCAGCATTTT.